Presented here are 23 T cell receptor beta chains from one specimen sequenced in a study of OX40 agonist ivuxolimab in advanced cancers. Assay used: immunoSEQ multiplex PCR; TCRdb lists only in-frame clones, some missing. The table records about 20,000 clones, 65% to 85% of them present only once. The sample was CD4+ or CD8+ T cells sorted from blood, taken in a trial of the OX40 agonist ivuxolimab. These receptors were taken from an adult with an advanced solid tumor such as melanoma, head and neck, liver or kidney cancer.

The gene calls are TRBV27 and TRBJ2-4; maybe TRBD1 (6 bases). Trimming left V 2 bases short and J 8 bases short, with 13 bases between. Germline assignment: CDR1 MNHEY and CDR2 SMNVEV (reference sequence). The CDR3 is 14 residues long. CDR3 protein: CASSLRGLGDIQYF. The CDR3 bases are TGTGCCAGCAGTTTAAGGGGGTTGGGAGACATTCAGTACTTC.

The chain carries TRBV7-2 and TRBJ2-3; D perhaps matches TRBD2 (5 bases). The length of the CDR3 is 16 residues. The germline V gene encodes CDR1 SGHTA and CDR2 FQGNSA. The V end was cut by 5 bases, the J end by 3 bases, with 18 bases between. In DNA, the CDR3 is TGTGCCAGCAGCCCGACGGGATTCAAGAGGACAGATACGCAGTATTTT. This encodes CASSPTGFKRTDTQYF.

V gene TRBV9 combines with J gene TRBJ1-2; 10 nucleotides line up with TRBD1. Germline CDR1 is SGDLS and CDR2 is YYNGEE. The CDR3 spans 18 residues. V trimming: 4 bases; J trimming: 5 bases; junction bases outside the gene matches: 17. For the CDR3, the DNA is TGTGCCAGCAGCCCAAGCGCCGTCGACAGGGGGCTTGGGTATGGCTACACCTTC. Its translation: CASSPSAVDRGLGYGYTF.

V and J are TRBV7-6 and TRBJ2-2; D is perhaps TRBD1 (6 bases). The CDR3 consists of 14 residues. The germline V gene has CDR1 SGHVS and CDR2 FNYEAQ. The ends were cut back, 4 bases at V and 6 bases at J, with 12 bases in the middle. As DNA, the CDR3 is TGTGCCAGCAGCTCCAGGGGCGGCGCCGGGGAGCTGTTTTTT. It is translated as CASSSRGGAGELFF.

Only one count was recorded for this clone. The rearrangement uses TRBV10-3 and TRBJ2-7; D is uncertain. V lost 0 bases, J lost 3 bases, and 9 bases lay in between. Germline CDR1 is ENHRY and CDR2 is SYGVKD. CDR3 length: 14 amino acids. This chain's CDR3 is CAISESEDFYEQYF. The CDR3 nucleotides are TGTGCCATCAGTGAGTCGGAAGATTTCTACGAGCAGTACTTC.

The V and J genes are TRBV6-4 and TRBJ1-6; D perhaps matches TRBD1 (6 bases). CDR1 is MRHNA and CDR2 is SNTAGT in the germline V gene. Trimming cost V 8 bases and J 10 bases, with 15 bases left between them. The CDR3 length is 13 residues. The CDR3 region is CASLGGGGSPLHF. The DNA for the CDR3 is TGTGCCAGCCTAGGGGGGGGTGGATCACCCCTCCACTTT.

This clone was observed a single time. This chain joins TRBV2 and TRBJ2-5; 8 bases match TRBD2. The CDR3 is 16 residues long. V was pared by 0 bases and J by 5 bases, with 8 bases of the junction left unmatched. CDR1 is SNHLY and CDR2 is FYNNEI in the germline V gene. CDR3 in amino acids: CASSEAVQRGRETQYF. CDR3 sequence (DNA): TGTGCCAGCAGTGAAGCGGTCCAGCGGGGGCGGGAGACCCAGTACTTC.

Points on this clone: At one end, the junction sequence differs from germline, possibly due to a read error. The V and J genes are TRBV29-1 and TRBJ2-1, with TRBD2 identical over 14 bases. The CDR3 totals 18 residues. Germline V gene data show CDR1 as SQVTM and CDR2 as ANQGSEA. The CDR3 DNA sequence: TGCAGCGTGGAAGGACTAGCGGGGGGCGGTAGCTCCTACAATGAGCAGTTCTTC. It is translated as CSVEGLAGGGSSYNEQFF.

This sequence joins TRBV13 and TRBJ1-6; D not resolved. V was shortened by 0 bases and J by 9 bases, with 6 bases between the two germline ends. This CDR3 is 13 amino acids long. Germline lookup yields CDR1 PRHDT and CDR2 FYEKMQ (reference sequence). In DNA form, the CDR3 reads TGTGCCAGCAGCTTAGGACGGGGTTCACCCCTCCACTTT. This gives the protein CASSLGRGSPLHF. The whole variable domain, remainder taken from reference TRBV13 and TRBJ1-6, is AAGVIQSPRHLIKEKRETATLKCYPIPRHDTVYWYQQGPGQDPQFLISFYEKMQSDKGSIPDRFSAQQFSDYHSELNMSSLELGDSALYFCASSLGRGSPLHFGNGTRLTVT.

The V call is TRBV4-2, the J call TRBJ1-4, with D unclear. The CDR3 length is 13 residues. The germline gives CDR1 LGHNA, CDR2 YNFKEQ. The V end lost 4 bases, the J end lost 7 bases, and 10 bases lay between the germline ends. For the CDR3, the DNA is TGTGCCAGCAGCCCCGTCAGCGGTGAAAAACTGTTTTTT. Amino acids: CASSPVSGEKLFF.

This clone is a singleton in its sample. The V gene is TRBV4-3, the J gene TRBJ2-6, with D possibly being TRBD1 or TRBD2 (5 bases each). The CDR3 covers 18 residues. V dropped 3 bases and J dropped 0 bases, with 15 bases sitting between them. Germline V lookup: CDR1 LGHNA, CDR2 YSLEER. CDR3 region: CASSQTTGRSSGANVLTF. CDR3 bases: TGCGCCAGCAGCCAGACTACGGGACGGTCCTCTGGGGCCAACGTCCTGACTTTC.

By its share, this clone is large (0.1 to 1%). The chain uses TRBV27 and TRBJ2-3; D uncertain. The CDR3 is made up of 15 amino acids. V was pared by 5 bases and J by 0 bases, with 12 bases between. CDR1 and CDR2 (germline): MNHEY, SMNVEV (reference sequence). The CDR3 is CASSLESFSTDTQYF. In DNA, the CDR3 is TGTGCCAGCAGTCTTGAGAGCTTTAGCACAGATACGCAGTATTTT.

This clone is judged medium-sized. Here the CDR3 reads CASSIGGNPYNEQFF. In DNA form, the CDR3 reads TGTGCCAGTAGTATCGGAGGAAATCCCTACAATGAGCAGTTCTTC. This chain uses TRBV19 with TRBJ2-1; a weak D match, TRBD2 (5 bases). This CDR3 is built from 15 residues. Trimming left V 3 bases short and J 2 bases short, with 11 bases between. From germline, CDR1 is LNHDA and CDR2 SQIVND (reference sequence).

This clone was counted once. CDR3 DNA: TGTGCCAGCAGCAACGGGCACCGGCAAGAGACCCAGTACTTC. Protein sequence: CASSNGHRQETQYF. The V and J genes are TRBV21-1 and TRBJ2-5. TRBV21-1 is flagged as a pseudogene. This CDR3 region has 14 residues.

The genes are TRBV4-1 and TRBJ2-7; D not resolved. CDR1 MGHRA and CDR2 YSYEKL come from the germline V gene. The ends were cut back, 3 bases at V and 2 bases at J, with 8 bases in the middle. The CDR3 totals 13 residues. CDR3 bases: TGCGCCAGCAGCCAGGGTTCCGCCTACGAGCAGTACTTC. Translating gives CASSQGSAYEQYF.

The chain uses TRBV4-1 and TRBJ1-5; D is undetermined. The CDR3 runs to 14 residues. The germline gives CDR1 MGHRA, CDR2 YSYEKL. The V end was cut by 4 bases, the J end by 2 bases, with 9 bases between. The CDR3 here is CASSLHEGNQPQHF. The CDR3 DNA sequence: TGCGCCAGCAGCCTTCACGAAGGCAATCAGCCCCAGCATTTT.

The V gene is TRBV5-1, the J gene TRBJ2-7, with D possibly matching TRBD1 (6 bases). Germline CDR1 is SGHRS and CDR2 is YFSETQ. V was trimmed by 7 bases and J by 1 base, leaving 15 bases between them. The CDR3 loop spans 14 amino acids. The CDR3 region has the DNA TGCGCCAGCCGAGTCATACAGGGATCCTACGAGCAGTACTTC. Encoded protein: CASRVIQGSYEQYF.

J is TRBJ2-7 and V is TRBV11-2; D is undetermined. The germline V gene has CDR1 SGHAT and CDR2 FQNNGV. This CDR3 is built from 11 residues. Between the trimmed V and J ends, which lost 3 bases and 3 bases, there was a span of 3 bases. Here the CDR3 DNA reads TGTGCCAGCAGCTTGGTCTACGAGCAGTACTTC. It translates to CASSLVYEQYF.

This clone was picked up a small number of times. The V call is TRBV13, the J call TRBJ2-1, with 14 bases matching TRBD2. V shed 3 bases and J 7 bases; nucleotides not matched to a gene: 8. Looked up from germline, CDR1 is PRHDT and CDR2 is FYEKMQ (reference sequence). This CDR3 has 17 residues. CDR3 loop: CASSFGTSGGGGNEQFF. In DNA form, the CDR3 reads TGTGCCAGCAGCTTCGGGACTAGCGGGGGAGGAGGTAATGAGCAGTTCTTC.

The rearrangement uses TRBV4-3 and TRBJ2-1; 7 positions match TRBD2. The CDR3 covers 14 residues. The germline V gene encodes CDR1 LGHNA and CDR2 YSLEER. After removal of 0 bases from V and 9 bases from J, the junction contained 5 bases not matched to a gene. The CDR3 loop is CASSQDRSGGEQFF. DNA for the CDR3: TGCGCCAGCAGCCAAGATCGTTCGGGGGGTGAGCAGTTCTTC.

The rearrangement uses TRBV28 and TRBJ2-2, with TRBD1 matching 8 bases. The CDR3 has 16 amino acids. Germline CDR1 reads MDHEN; CDR2 reads SYDVKM. V lost 5 bases, J lost 0 bases, and 5 bases stayed unmatched. The CDR3 coding sequence is TGTGCCAGCAGTCCGACAGGGGTGGCGAACACCGGGGAGCTGTTTTTT. Translated: CASSPTGVANTGELFF.

This chain uses TRBV7-3 with TRBJ2-2; the D gene is possibly TRBD2 (5 bases). The CDR3 runs 17 residues. Trimming took 2 bases from V and 5 from J, leaving 18 bases between them. Germline assignment: CDR1 SGHTA and CDR2 FQGTGA. CDR3: CASSLGVGPTGTGELFF. The CDR3 DNA reads TGTGCCAGCAGCTTAGGGGTGGGTCCCACGGGGACCGGGGAGCTGTTTTTT.

The rearrangement uses TRBV6-6 and TRBJ1-5; D gene unclear. This CDR3 is 11 amino acids long. Germline V lookup: CDR1 MNHNY, CDR2 SVGAGI (reference sequence). Trimming shortened V by 8 bases and J by 6 bases, and 8 bases separated the two germline ends. The DNA of the CDR3 is TGTGCCAGCGGAAGCTCTCAGCCCCAGCATTTT. Its translation is CASGSSQPQHF.